This record concerns one TCR beta chain sequence. The antigen is undetermined. Germline V lookup: CDR1 MGHRA, CDR2 YSYEKL. The germline V and J ends were trimmed by 8 bases and 4 bases, with 12 bases remaining between them. The CDR3 extends over 13 amino acids. Regarding treatment: around 19 received Ad26.COV2.S at low or high dose, single or two shots; about 5 received placebo; per-sample allocation not given. Each sample was drawn 63 days after the first injection (of vaccine or placebo). These data belong to a study of Ad26.COV2.S vaccination and SARS-CoV-2 variants. Study as a whole: Participant was drawn from the COV1001 Ad26.COV2.S trial arm. The vaccine Ad26.COV2.S was put into the muscle once, or twice with 56 days between.

Study-level results: Measures of TCR breadth and depth may have fallen short of total T cell responses. It was found that vaccine and placebo recipients had similar non-spike TCR breadth.

The data were produced by immunoSEQ multiplex PCR, yet TCRdb's version contains in-frame clones alone and is incomplete. The table includes 300,000 to 450,000 clones, 70% to 90% detected once. This material consisted of peripheral blood, taken in a trial of Ad26.COV2.S vaccine versus placebo. V usage is TRBV4-1 and J usage is TRBJ2-4; D may be TRBD1 (6 bases). This receptor was obtained from a person between 18 and 59 years old who received the Ad26.COV2.S COVID-19 vaccine or a placebo. CDR3 nucleotides: TGCGCCAGCCAGGGGTTAGAGAAAAACATTCAGTACTTC. Its translation: CASQGLEKNIQYF.